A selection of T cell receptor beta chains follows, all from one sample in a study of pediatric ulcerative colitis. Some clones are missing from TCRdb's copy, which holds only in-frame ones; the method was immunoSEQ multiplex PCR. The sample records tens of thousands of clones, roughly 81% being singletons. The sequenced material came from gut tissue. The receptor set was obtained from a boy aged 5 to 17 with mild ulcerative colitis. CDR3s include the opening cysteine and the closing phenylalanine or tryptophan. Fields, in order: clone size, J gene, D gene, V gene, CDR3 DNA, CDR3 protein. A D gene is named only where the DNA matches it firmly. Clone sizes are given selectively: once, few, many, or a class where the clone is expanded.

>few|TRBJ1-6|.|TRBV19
TGTGCCAGTAGTAAGGGATCGCAGTCGTATAATTCACCCCTCCACTTT
CASSKGSQSYNSPLHF
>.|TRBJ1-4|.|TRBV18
TGTGCCAGCTCACCGGGGGGAGGCACTAATGAAAAACTGTTTTTT
CASSPGGGTNEKLFF
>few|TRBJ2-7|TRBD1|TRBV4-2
TGTGCCAGCAGCCAATCTGCCTCCGGGACAGGGACCTACGAGCAGTACTTC
CASSQSASGTGTYEQYF
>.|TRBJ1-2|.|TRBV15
TGTGCCACCAGCAGAGGCAGACGTAACTATGGCTACACCTTC
CATSRGRRNYGYTF
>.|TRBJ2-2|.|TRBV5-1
TGCGCCAGCAGCTTCAGACAGACCAACACCGGGGAGCTGTTTTTT
CASSFRQTNTGELFF
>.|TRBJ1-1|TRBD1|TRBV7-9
TGTGCCAGCAGCGTCCGGGACAGGGCCACTGAAGCTTTCTTT
CASSVRDRATEAFF
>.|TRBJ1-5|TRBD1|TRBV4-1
TGCGCCAGCAGCCCCTGGACAGGAGCCGGGGATAGCAATCAGCCCCAGCATTTT
CASSPWTGAGDSNQPQHF
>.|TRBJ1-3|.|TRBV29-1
TGCAGCGTTGAGGACTCTGGAAACACCATATATTTT
CSVEDSGNTIYF
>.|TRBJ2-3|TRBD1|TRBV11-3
TGTGCCAGCCGCAGGGGGATAGCAGATACGCAGTATTTT
CASRRGIADTQYF
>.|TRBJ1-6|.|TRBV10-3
TGTGCCATCAGTGAGTCTAATTCACCCCTCCACTTT
CAISESNSPLHF
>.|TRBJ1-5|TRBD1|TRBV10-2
TGCGCCACCACGGGACAGATCAATCAGCCCCAGCATTTT
CATTGQINQPQHF
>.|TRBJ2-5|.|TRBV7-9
TGTGCCAGCATCTATGAAGAGACCCAGTACTTC
CASIYEETQYF
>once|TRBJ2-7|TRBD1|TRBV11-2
TGTGCCAGCAGCGCTACCGGGACAGGGATCTACGAGCAGTACTTC
CASSATGTGIYEQYF
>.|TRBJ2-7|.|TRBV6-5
TGTGCCAGCAGTTACAAACAACAGGGCTACGAGCAGTACTTC
CASSYKQQGYEQYF
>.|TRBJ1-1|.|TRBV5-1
TGCGCCAGCAGCTTGAATTACAGGGCTTGGGACACTGAAGCTTTCTTT
CASSLNYRAWDTEAFF
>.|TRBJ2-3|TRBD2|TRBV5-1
TGCGCCAGCAGCGGAACTAGCGGGGGGACAACGCAGTATTTT
CASSGTSGGTTQYF
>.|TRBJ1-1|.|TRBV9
TGTGCCAGCAGCAAAGAGGGCGGTCGGGGCACTGAAGCTTTCTTT
CASSKEGGRGTEAFF
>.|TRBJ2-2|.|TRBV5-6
TGTGCCAGCACCCCCCCAGGTTCCCCCGGGGTGCTGTTTTTT
CASTPPGSPGVLFF
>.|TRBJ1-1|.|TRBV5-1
TGCGCCAGCAGCCCGGACAAGCCGCTCAATATGAACACTGAAGCTTTCTTT
CASSPDKPLNMNTEAFF
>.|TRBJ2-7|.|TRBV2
TGTGCCAGCAGTGACAGGGGGGGTGACAGGGCCATCTTC
CASSDRGGDRAIF
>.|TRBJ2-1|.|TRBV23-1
TGCGCCGCCCCAGTTGACAGGGAGGATGATGAGCAGTTCTTC
CAAPVDREDDEQFF
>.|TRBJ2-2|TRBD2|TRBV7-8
TGTGCCAGCAGCCAACTCTCTAGCGGGGGAATCGGGGAGCTGTTTTTT
CASSQLSSGGIGELFF
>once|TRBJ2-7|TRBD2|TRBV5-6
TGTGCCAGCAGCCTGGGACTAGCGGGGGCCCTCTCCTACGAGCAGTACTTC
CASSLGLAGALSYEQYF
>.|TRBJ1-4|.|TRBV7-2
TGTGCCAGCAGCACCAGGGACGAAAAACTGTTTTTT
CASSTRDEKLFF
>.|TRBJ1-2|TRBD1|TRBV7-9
TGTGCCAGCAGCTTTGACAGGGGAATGGGCTATGGCTACACCTTC
CASSFDRGMGYGYTF
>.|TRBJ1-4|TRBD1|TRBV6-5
TGTGCCAGCAGTCGGGACAGGGCTTATGAAAAACTGTTTTTT
CASSRDRAYEKLFF
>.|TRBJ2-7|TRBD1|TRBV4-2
TGTGCCAGCAGCCAAGATCTTGACAGGGATGGCGAGCAGTACTTC
CASSQDLDRDGEQYF
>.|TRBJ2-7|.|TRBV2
TGTGCCACCAACGAACTCGGGGTAGACTCCTACGAGCAGTACTTC
CATNELGVDSYEQYF
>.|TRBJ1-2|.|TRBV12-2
TGTGCAAGTCGCTTAGCCATCCCTATACAGAAAACTAACTATGGCTACACCTTC
CASRLAIPIQKTNYGYTF
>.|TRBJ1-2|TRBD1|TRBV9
TGTGCCAGCAGCGTAGGGACCGGGACAGGGTATGGCTACACCTTC
CASSVGTGTGYGYTF
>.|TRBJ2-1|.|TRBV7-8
TGTGCCAGCAGCTTACGGGGTTCAATCTCCTACAATGAGCAGTTCTTC
CASSLRGSISYNEQFF
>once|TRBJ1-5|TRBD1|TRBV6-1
TGTGCCAGCAGCCATACAGGGGGCCGCAATCAGCCCCAGCATTTT
CASSHTGGRNQPQHF
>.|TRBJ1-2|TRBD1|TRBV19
TGTGCCAGTAGTATAGGGGGGACAGTGGGTGACACCTTC
CASSIGGTVGDTF
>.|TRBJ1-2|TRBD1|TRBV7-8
TGTGCCAGCAGCTTGGGACAGGGCTATGGCTACACCTTC
CASSLGQGYGYTF
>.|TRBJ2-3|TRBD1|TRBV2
TGTGCCAGCAGTGGGTACAGGGGGGCCACAGATACGCAGTATTTT
CASSGYRGATDTQYF
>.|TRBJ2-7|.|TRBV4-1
TGCGCCAGCAGCTCCGGGACCAAGAACTACGAGCAGTACTTC
CASSSGTKNYEQYF
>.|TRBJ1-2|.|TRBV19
TGTGCCAGTAGTTCAGAACCGAACTATGGCTACACCTTC
CASSSEPNYGYTF
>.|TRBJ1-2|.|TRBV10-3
TGTGCCATCAGAGTACGGGGAAGTGAGGAAGGCTACACCTTC
CAIRVRGSEEGYTF
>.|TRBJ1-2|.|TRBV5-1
TGCGCCAGCGGGACTGACTATGGCTACACCTTC
CASGTDYGYTF
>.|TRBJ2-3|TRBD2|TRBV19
TGTGCCAGTAGTATTTCAGCGGGGGGAGGTAGCACAGATACGCAGTATTTT
CASSISAGGGSTDTQYF
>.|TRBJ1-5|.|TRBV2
TGTGCCAGCAGCGCGGATGGGACATGGGCCCGGCCCCAGCATTTT
CASSADGTWARPQHF
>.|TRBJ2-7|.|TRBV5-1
TGCGCCAGCAGCAGGACAGCCCTGCGCGAGCAGTACTTC
CASSRTALREQYF
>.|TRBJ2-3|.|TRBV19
TGTGCCAGTAGTATAAGGTTGGTGTCAGATACGCAGTATTTT
CASSIRLVSDTQYF
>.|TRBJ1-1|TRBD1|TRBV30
TGTGCCTCGCTAGGGGGCGGCAGGACTTTCTTT
CASLGGGRTFF
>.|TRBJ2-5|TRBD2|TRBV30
TGTGCCTGGCAGGGACTAGCGGACGAGACCCAGTACTTC
CAWQGLADETQYF
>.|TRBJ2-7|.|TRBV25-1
TGTGCCAGCAGTGACCGACAGGGAGGTGAGCAGTACTTC
CASSDRQGGEQYF
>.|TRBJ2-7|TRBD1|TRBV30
TGTGCCTGGAGTGTATTCTGGACAGGGGTTACCTACGAGCAGTACTTC
CAWSVFWTGVTYEQYF
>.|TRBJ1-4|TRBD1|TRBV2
TGTGCCAGCAGTAGACAGGGAGGCGGTATCGAAAAACTGTTTTTT
CASSRQGGGIEKLFF
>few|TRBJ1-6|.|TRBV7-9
TGTGCCAGCAGCTTAGCTGGGCAAGGGGCGCATCGATCACCCCTCCACTTT
CASSLAGQGAHRSPLHF
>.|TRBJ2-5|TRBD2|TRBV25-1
TGTGCCAGCAGGGTAGCGGGGGGGCCGGGAGAGACCCAGTACTTC
CASRVAGGPGETQYF
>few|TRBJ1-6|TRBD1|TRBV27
TGTGCCAGCAGTTTATGGGGGACAGTTAGTTCACCCCTCCACTTT
CASSLWGTVSSPLHF